This T cell receptor beta chain was observed in a study of T-cell memory formation after mild COVID-19. This clonotype was recorded a few times. TCRdb passed the 5' RACE reads through MiXCR, listing each CDR3 protein once. The sample yields hundreds of thousands of distinct CDR3 sequences, roughly a fifth seen once. The CDR3 is made up of 16 amino acids. The germline V and J ends were trimmed by 5 bases and 3 bases, with 20 bases remaining between them. Germline V gene data show CDR1 as SGHAT and CDR2 as FQNNGV. The receptor's source is an adult woman who had mild COVID-19 (a few samples of this study predate the infection). Cell type and time point are not known. The source material was PBMCs or a T cell subset sorted from them (not recorded which). The V call is TRBV11-2, the J call TRBJ2-7; D possibly uses TRBD1 or TRBD2 (5 bases each). CDR3 residues: CASSKRGWDQGYEQYF. The CDR3 coding sequence is TGTGCCAGCAGCAAGCGCGGGTGGGATCAGGGCTACGAGCAGTACTTC.